The present TCR beta chain was sequenced within a study of tumor-infiltrating lymphocytes in primary liver carcinoma (dated by TCRdb to between 2016 and 2019). About the investigation overall: Hepatocellular carcinoma (four) or combined HCC and intrahepatic cholangiocarcinoma (one) was present in the five patients, who were three men and two women aged 30 to 69 years. The tumors of the five patients were staged as T1-T3 N0M0, with maximum diameters ranging from roughly 4.2 to 11 cm. TCRbeta repertoire sequencing covered some 35 specimens from 5 patients: some 25 tumor regions, 5 adjacent noncancerous liver tissues and 5 peripheral blood samples. Roughly 3.5 to 8 million productive TCRbeta reads were obtained per sample, and no significant difference in read depth was found between tissue types. High reproducibility was observed for the technical replicate repertoires, with mean shared-clone rates around 0.9 and correlation coefficients above 0.98. To link TCRbeta repertoire diversity to the local molecular phenotype, the 20 to 30 tumor region samples were profiled with Agilent mRNA microarrays. The study combined TCRbeta repertoire sequencing, expression microarrays and whole-exome sequencing across five regions of each liver tumor, with adjacent normal tissue and blood. The paper's findings and limits, for the study overall: Consistent with antigen-driven expansion, pairs of tumor regions showed higher repertoire overlap (mean roughly 35%) than either tumor-adjacent pairs (around 17%) or tumor-blood pairs (approximately 15%). The top 250 clones accounted for a significantly greater share of the repertoire in tumors than in blood (p = 0.039). Just about 7.5-24% of top clones turned up in all five regions of a tumor, which suggests spatial heterogeneity among tumor-infiltrating T cells. Only the TCR beta chain was sequenced, so true repertoire diversity is likely underestimated because unpaired alpha chains were not captured. Since the samples were bulk and unsorted, there was no way to compare CD4+ and CD8+ T cell repertoires. With just a handful of patients in the study, the authors point out that the findings should be validated in a larger study.

Starting from about 550 ng total RNA, TCRbeta-specific cDNA was produced by reverse transcription with a constant-region primer and ProtoScript II reverse transcriptase. Construction of the TCRbeta libraries relied on three nested rounds of multiplex PCR, following a slightly modified ARM-PCR procedure. Multiplex TRBV1-TRBV30 forward primers and a Cbeta reverse primer were used in the first two PCR rounds, each of which was run for approximately 10 cycles. A final 25-cycle PCR with Deep VentR polymerase added sample barcodes and Illumina adapters. Amplicons of 200-500 bp were gel-purified with a QIAquick gel extraction kit before sequencing. An Illumina HiSeq 2500 was used to sequence the TCRbeta amplicons with 250-bp paired-end reads. On the authors' methods: To recover full CDR3 sequences, reads were quality-trimmed using Trimmomatic v0.33 and paired reads were then merged using FLASH v1.2.11. V, D and J germline segments were assigned to the rearranged TCRbeta sequences using MiGEC v1.2.1b. Clonotype statistics and Shannon-Wiener diversity indices were calculated with VDJtools v1.0.0. Except for diversity analysis, only each sample's 250 most abundant clonotypes were used in subsequent analyses to reduce sampling bias. In TCRdb, the public reads were trimmed at Q25 with fastp and aligned with MiXCR, with productive beta chains retained. All rows with the same CDR3 protein become a single entry with the most common DNA and genes. The V and J calls reflect TCRdb's pipeline rather than the authors' work. The sample records 20,000 to 25,000 distinct CDR3 sequences, about 74% of which are singletons. In total, the top ten clones hold around a third of the sample.

Total RNA and DNA were co-extracted from around 18-30 mg of bulk tissue with the AllPrep DNA/RNA mini kit, without cell sorting. Between late 2015 and March 2016, a handful of patients in China with histopathologically diagnosed primary liver carcinoma had surgical resection. Chronic HBV infection was present in the patients, and the patients were treatment-naive at sampling. Each tumor was sampled at five spatially separated regions: the superior, inferior, left-lateral and right-lateral poles and the tumor centre. Histology showed that every tumor sample contained more than 75% viable tumor cells. Fresh tumor and adjacent tissue pieces were bisected, with one half stored in RNAlater at -80 degrees C and the other half sent for histology. Based on the germline V gene, the CDR1 and CDR2 sequences are MDHEN and SYDVKM. The CDR3 measures 14 amino acids from cysteine to phenylalanine. Only the CDR3 part of the read is kept: 42 bases, read in frame from the first base.

This clonotype was counted at least ten times. Its antigen is still unknown. Relative to the germline gene, one junction end is altered; a read error may explain this. Sequencing input: liver tumor tissue from sampling region 5. The sample's cell subset or site label is to be understood as: tumor region T5, tumor centre. This chain joins TRBV28 to TRBJ2-3; perhaps TRBD2 is the D gene, with 5 bases matching. The clonotype comes from a young woman with primary liver carcinoma and hepatitis B virus infection. At the DNA level, the sequence is TGTGCCGGCAGGACGGGAACCCTCACAGATACGCAGTATTTT. This gives the protein CAGRTGTLTDTQYF.